This record concerns one TCR beta chain sequence. This entry comes from a study of blood T cell repertoires in COVID-19. Germline-derived CDR1 and CDR2 are MNHEY and SMNVEV (reference sequence). The CDR3 loop spans 15 amino acids. V lost 5 bases and J 3 bases, leaving 13 bases between the germline ends. Only in-frame clones appear in the TCRdb table, and some are missing; sequencing was by immunoSEQ multiplex PCR. This sample has about 190,000 clones, with over 75% found just once. This rearrangement joins TRBV27 to TRBJ1-4, with TRBD1 as a possible D gene (5 bases). The sequenced sample was peripheral blood. This TCR was sampled from a woman aged 45-59 years with acute or convalescent COVID-19. The CDR3 DNA sequence: TGTGCCAGCAGTCCCAAGGGGTTGGCTAATGAAAAACTGTTTTTT. Amino acids: CASSPKGLANEKLFF.